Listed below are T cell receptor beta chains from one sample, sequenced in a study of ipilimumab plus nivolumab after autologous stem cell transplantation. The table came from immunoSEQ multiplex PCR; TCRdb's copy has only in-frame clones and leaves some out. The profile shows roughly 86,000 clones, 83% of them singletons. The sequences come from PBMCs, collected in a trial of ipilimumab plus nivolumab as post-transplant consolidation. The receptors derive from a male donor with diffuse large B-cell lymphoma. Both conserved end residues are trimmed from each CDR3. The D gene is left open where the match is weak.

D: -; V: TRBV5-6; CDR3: ASSLSGYKEAF
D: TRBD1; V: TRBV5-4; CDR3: ASSLVGDSGTEAF
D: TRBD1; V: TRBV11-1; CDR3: ASSYSGQVGYGYT
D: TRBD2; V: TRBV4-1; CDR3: ASSQAPSGGPDTQY
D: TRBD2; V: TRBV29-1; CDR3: STRLAGQETQY
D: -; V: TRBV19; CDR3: ASRNSGNEKLF
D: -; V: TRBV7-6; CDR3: ASSPQVGSPLH
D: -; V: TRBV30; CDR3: AWSVGGVNTEAF
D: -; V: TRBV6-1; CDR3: ASSEVYNSPLH
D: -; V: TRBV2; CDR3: ASVGMNTEAF
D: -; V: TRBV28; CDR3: ASKQGGDRAYEQY
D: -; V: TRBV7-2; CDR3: ASSLYGNSNTEAF
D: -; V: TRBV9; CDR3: ATGRGPGGTDTQY
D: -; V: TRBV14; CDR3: ASSPERVYTDTQY
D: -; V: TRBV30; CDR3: ASRQGNQPQH
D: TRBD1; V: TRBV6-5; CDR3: ASSSLRTGENYGYT